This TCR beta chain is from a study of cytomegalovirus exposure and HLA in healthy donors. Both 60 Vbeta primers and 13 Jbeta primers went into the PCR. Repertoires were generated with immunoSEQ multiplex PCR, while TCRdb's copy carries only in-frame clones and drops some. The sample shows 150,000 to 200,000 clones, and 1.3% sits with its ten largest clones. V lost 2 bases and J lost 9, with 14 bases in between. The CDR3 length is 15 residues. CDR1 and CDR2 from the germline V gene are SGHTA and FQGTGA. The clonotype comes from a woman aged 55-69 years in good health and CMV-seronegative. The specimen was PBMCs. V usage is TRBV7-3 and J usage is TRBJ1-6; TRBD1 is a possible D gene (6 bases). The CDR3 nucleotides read TGTGCCAGCAGCTTACGGGGAAACAGGGCTTCACCCCTCCACTTT. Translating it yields CASSLRGNRASPLHF.